The following is a TCR beta chain sequence with its context. These data come from a study of blood T cell repertoires in COVID-19. Grouping used clinical history reported by participants in a survey and questionnaire. Germline V lookup: CDR1 SNHLY, CDR2 FYNNEI. This CDR3 region has 13 residues. V lost 6 bases to trimming and J lost 5 bases, with 13 bases between them. The authors' processing: From reference gene primer amplification, estimates of nucleated cell counts were derived. Method: immunoSEQ multiplex PCR; TCRdb's copy keeps in-frame clones and lacks some. The V and J calls and clone size are taken from that table; D and trimming were inferred from the DNA. Of some 210,000 clones detected, more than 75% appear once; the ten largest clones hold roughly 4.3%.

The chain joins TRBV2 to TRBJ2-5, with a possible D match to TRBD1 (6 bases). The clonotype originates from a man aged 25 to 45 with acute COVID-19. Material: PBMCs or T cells enriched from blood (not recorded which). CDR3 protein: CASSRDQGETQYF. The CDR3 DNA is TGTGCCAGCAGCCGGGACCAGGGGGAGACCCAGTACTTC.